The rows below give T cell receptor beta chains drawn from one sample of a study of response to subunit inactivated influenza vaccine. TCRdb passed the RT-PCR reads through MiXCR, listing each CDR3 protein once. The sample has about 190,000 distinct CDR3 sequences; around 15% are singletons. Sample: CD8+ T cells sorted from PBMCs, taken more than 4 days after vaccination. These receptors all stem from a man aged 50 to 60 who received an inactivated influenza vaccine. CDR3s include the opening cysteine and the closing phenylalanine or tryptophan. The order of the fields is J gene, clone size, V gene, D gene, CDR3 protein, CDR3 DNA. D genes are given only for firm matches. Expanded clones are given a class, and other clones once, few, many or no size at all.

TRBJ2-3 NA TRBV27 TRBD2 CASSGVAGEDTQYF TGTGCCAGCAGCGGAGTAGCGGGGGAGGATACGCAGTATTTT
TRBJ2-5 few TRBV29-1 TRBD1 CSVNYGTAETQYF TGCAGCGTTAACTACGGGACAGCGGAGACCCAGTACTTC
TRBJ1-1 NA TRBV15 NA CATSRERGAEAFF TGTGCCACCAGCAGAGAAAGGGGTGCTGAAGCTTTCTTT
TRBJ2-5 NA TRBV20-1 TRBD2 CSARDHRRGQETQYF TGCAGTGCTAGAGATCATCGGCGGGGGCAAGAGACCCAGTACTTC
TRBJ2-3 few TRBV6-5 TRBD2 CASSYSVGLAGDSDTQYF TGTGCCAGCAGTTACTCTGTAGGACTAGCGGGAGATTCAGATACGCAGTATTTT
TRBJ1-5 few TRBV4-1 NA CASSQSLGQLNQPQHF TGCGCCAGCAGCCAATCCCTCGGTCAGCTGAATCAGCCCCAGCATTTT
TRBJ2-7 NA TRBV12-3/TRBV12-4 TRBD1 CASSSGAGGLYEQYF TGTGCCAGCAGTTCCGGGGCAGGGGGCCTCTACGAGCAGTACTTC
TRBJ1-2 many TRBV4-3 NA CASSQDWREGGYTF TGCGCCAGCAGCCAAGATTGGAGGGAAGGAGGCTACACCTTC
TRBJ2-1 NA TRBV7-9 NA CASSPVLEGLYGEQFF TGTGCCAGCAGCCCCGTTTTGGAGGGGTTGTACGGTGAGCAGTTCTTC
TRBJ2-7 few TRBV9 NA CASSRTDSTYEQYF TGTGCCAGCAGCAGGACGGACAGCACCTACGAGCAGTACTTC
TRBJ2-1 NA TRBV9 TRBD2 CASSVETTSGNEQFF TGTGCCAGCAGCGTAGAGACAACTAGCGGCAATGAGCAGTTCTTC
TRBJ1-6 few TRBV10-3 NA CAISDVGAHNSPLHF TGTGCCATCAGTGATGTGGGGGCTCATAATTCACCCCTCCACTTT
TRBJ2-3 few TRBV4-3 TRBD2 CASSPMLAGATDTQYF TGCGCCAGCAGCCCTATGCTAGCGGGGGCCACAGATACGCAGTATTTT
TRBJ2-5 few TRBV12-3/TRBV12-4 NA CASSLNWGGETQYF TGTGCCAGCAGTTTGAATTGGGGTGGTGAGACCCAGTACTTC
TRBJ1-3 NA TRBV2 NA CASSGTALGNTIYF TGTGCCAGCAGTGGGACAGCCCTCGGAAACACCATATATTTT
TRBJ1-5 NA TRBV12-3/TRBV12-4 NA CASSLEDSLYYSNQPQHF TGTGCCAGCAGTTTAGAGGACAGTCTCTATTATAGCAATCAGCCCCAGCATTTT
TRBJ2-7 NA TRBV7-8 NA CASSLAPDYEQYF TGTGCCAGCAGCTTAGCGCCGGACTACGAGCAGTACTTC
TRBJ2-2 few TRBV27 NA CASSLAPHPGELFF TGTGCCAGCAGTTTGGCCCCGCACCCCGGGGAGCTGTTTTTT
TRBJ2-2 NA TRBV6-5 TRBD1 CASSYGTGVSGELFF TGTGCCAGCAGTTACGGGACAGGGGTCTCCGGGGAGCTGTTTTTT
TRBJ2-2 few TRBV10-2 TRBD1 CASSVGDRDSGELFF TGCGCCAGCAGTGTCGGGGACAGGGACTCCGGGGAGCTGTTTTTT
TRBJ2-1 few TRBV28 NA CASSLTLATSSYNEQFF TGTGCCAGCAGTTTAACCCTTGCCACGAGCTCCTACAATGAGCAGTTCTTC
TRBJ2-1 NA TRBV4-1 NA CASSQVGSSYNEQFF TGCGCCAGCAGCCAGGTGGGGTCCTCCTACAATGAGCAGTTCTTC
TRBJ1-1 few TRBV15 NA CATSSTRQAHTEAFF TGTGCCACCAGCTCTACTAGACAGGCCCACACTGAAGCTTTCTTT
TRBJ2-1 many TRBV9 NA CASSSGGGANYNEQFF TGTGCCAGCAGCTCGGGTGGCGGGGCTAACTACAATGAGCAGTTCTTC
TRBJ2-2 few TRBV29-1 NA CSVRGGGGELFF TGCAGCGTTAGGGGTGGTGGCGGGGAGCTGTTTTTT
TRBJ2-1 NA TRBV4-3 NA CASSQDTGVTGNEQFF TGCGCCAGCAGCCAAGATACCGGGGTGACGGGCAATGAGCAGTTCTTC
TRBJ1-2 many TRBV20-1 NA CSARDINRPYGYTF TGCAGTGCTAGAGATATAAACAGACCCTATGGCTACACCTTC
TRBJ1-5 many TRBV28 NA CASSFADSNQPQHF TGTGCCAGCAGTTTTGCGGATAGCAATCAGCCCCAGCATTTT
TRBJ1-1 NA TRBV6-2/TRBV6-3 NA CATMGNTEAFF TGTGCCACCATGGGGAACACTGAAGCTTTCTTT
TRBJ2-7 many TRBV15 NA CATSRDRRASSYEQYF TGTGCCACCAGCAGAGATAGGCGGGCCAGCTCCTACGAGCAGTACTTC
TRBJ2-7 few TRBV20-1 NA CSARPQFPYEQYF TGCAGTGCTAGACCTCAGTTCCCCTACGAGCAGTACTTC
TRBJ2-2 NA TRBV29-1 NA CSVELRRVGNTGELFF TGCAGCGTTGAGCTCCGCAGGGTGGGGAACACCGGGGAGCTGTTTTTT
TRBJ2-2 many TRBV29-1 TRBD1 CSVLTGGSSGELFF TGCAGCGTTTTGACAGGGGGCTCTTCCGGGGAGCTGTTTTTT
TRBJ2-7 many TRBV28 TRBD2 CASSPSGGAGDEQYF TGTGCCAGCAGTCCCAGCGGGGGGGCTGGAGACGAGCAGTACTTC
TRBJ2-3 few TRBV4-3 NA CASSQDLGGTQYF TGCGCCAGCAGCCAAGATCTAGGGGGTACGCAGTATTTT
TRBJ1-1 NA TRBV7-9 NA CASSLEMVTGFAFF TGTGCCAGCAGCTTAGAGATGGTAACAGGGTTCGCTTTCTTT
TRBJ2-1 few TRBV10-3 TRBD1 CAISEPFGGTGDSNEQFF TGTGCCATCAGTGAGCCGTTTGGTGGGACAGGCGATTCGAATGAGCAGTTCTTC
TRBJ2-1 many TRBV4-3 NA CASSQDSSPNEQFF TGCGCCAGCAGCCAAGATTCTAGTCCCAATGAGCAGTTCTTC
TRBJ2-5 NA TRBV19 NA CASSINGWETQYF TGTGCCAGTAGTATAAATGGTTGGGAGACCCAGTACTTC